These 18 T cell receptor beta chains were sequenced from one sample in a study of T-cell reconstitution after alpha-beta-depleted transplantation in children (dated by TCRdb to 2016 to 2018). Read against the paper, the sample's treatment or condition label means: allogeneic hematopoietic cell transplantation with graft depleted of TCRalphabeta T cells and CD19 B cells. The method behind the library was PCR. The data were produced on an Illumina HiSeq 2500. TCR library preparation used molecular barcoding, with unique molecular identifiers applied to normalize quantification of the TCRbeta repertoire. TCRdb reran the public reads through fastp at Q25 and MiXCR, keeping productive beta chains. Rows are combined by CDR3 protein, so each entry shows the most common genes and DNA. Within this sample are a few hundred thousand distinct CDR3 sequences, with around 13% of them counted one time only. The biggest ten clones account for 2.2% of the sample.

Sequencing used PBMCs, mostly from graft donor cells, obtained 360 days after TCRalphabeta/CD19-depleted stem cell transplant. These receptors were collected from a male patient younger than 18 who had a stem cell transplant for acute myeloid leukemia, so the T cells may come from the graft donor.

This clonotype was recorded a few times. The chain uses TRBV28 and TRBJ1-5, with D unresolved. The length of the CDR3 is 15 residues. Germline-derived CDR1 and CDR2 are MDHEN and SYDVKM. V was clipped by 2 bases and J by 4 bases, with 12 bases between them. The CDR3 here is CASSLGKRINQPQHF. CDR3 sequence (DNA): TGTGCCAGCAGTTTAGGGAAGCGGATAAATCAGCCCCAGCATTTT.

This clonotype was counted many times. The chain combines TRBV29-1 with TRBJ1-3; D is uncertain. CDR1 is SQVTM, CDR2 ANQGSEA, per germline. Trimming removed 5 bases at V and 4 bases at J, with 12 bases between. The CDR3 has 13 residues. CDR3 nucleotides: TGCAGCGTTTGGATGGGTTCGGGAAACACCATATATTTT. Translating it yields CSVWMGSGNTIYF.

This clonotype appeared a few times. The genes are TRBV20-1 and TRBJ2-3; the match to TRBD1 covers 9 bases. The germline V gene encodes CDR1 DFQATT and CDR2 SNEGSKA (reference sequence). The trim removed 6 bases at V and 0 bases at J, leaving 13 bases unmatched. The CDR3 covers 17 residues. The CDR3 reads CSAFPGQGDTSTDTQYF. In DNA form, the CDR3 reads TGCAGTGCCTTCCCGGGACAGGGCGACACTAGCACAGATACGCAGTATTTT.

V and J are TRBV11-2 and TRBJ2-3; D not resolved. The CDR3 has 18 amino acids. V was trimmed by 2 bases and J by 7 bases, leaving 25 bases between them. CDR1 SGHAT and CDR2 FQNNGV come from the germline V gene. CDR3 residues: CASSLLSSSSAAIYTQYF. CDR3 nucleotide sequence: TGTGCCAGCAGCTTACTTTCGTCAAGCTCCGCCGCCATCTATACGCAGTATTTT.

Only a few counts were recorded for this clonotype. This sequence joins TRBV28 and TRBJ1-5; weak D call: TRBD1 (5 bases). V was shortened by 1 base and J by 6 bases, with 16 bases between the two germline ends. Germline V gene data show CDR1 as MDHEN and CDR2 as SYDVKM. This CDR3 spans 16 amino acids. The CDR3 reads CASSLSLLGGGQPQHF. The CDR3 bases are TGTGCCAGCAGTTTATCGCTTCTCGGGGGAGGTCAGCCCCAGCATTTT.

CDR3 sequence reads: CAWTSPNTGELFF. CDR3 in DNA: TGTGCCTGGACAAGCCCGAACACCGGGGAGCTGTTTTTT. The gene calls are TRBV30 and TRBJ2-2, with D unresolved. This CDR3 region has 13 residues. Germline V lookup: CDR1 GTSNPN, CDR2 SVGIG (reference sequence). The V and J ends lost 4 bases and 0 bases respectively, with 6 bases between them.

This clonotype was counted only a few times. V and J are TRBV18 and TRBJ2-5, with D possibly matching TRBD2 (5 bases). Trimming cost V 3 bases and J 2 bases, with 10 bases left between them. The germline CDR1 and CDR2 sequences are KGHSH and LQKENI. The CDR3 totals 14 residues. The DNA for the CDR3 is TGTGCCAGCTCACCTCTACGGGGTCAAGAGACCCAGTACTTC. Amino acid sequence: CASSPLRGQETQYF. The full variable domain, its missing parts supplied by reference TRBV18 and TRBJ2-5, is NAGVMQNPRHLVRRRGQEARLRCSPMKGHSHVYWYRQLPEEGLKFMVYLQKENIIDESGMPKERFSAEFPKEGPSILRIQQVVRGDSAAYFCASSPLRGQETQYFGPGTRLLVL.

In this sample, this clonotype turned up many times. This chain uses TRBV10-3 with TRBJ2-7; D possibly matches TRBD1 or TRBD2 (6 bases each). Trimming took off 6 bases at V and 3 bases at J, with 15 bases between the two ends. Germline lookup yields CDR1 ENHRY and CDR2 SYGVKD. This CDR3 has 14 amino acids. CDR3 DNA sequence: TGTGCCATCAGCGGCCGCGGAGGGGGCTACGAGCAGTACTTC. It translates to CAISGRGGGYEQYF.

This clonotype was recorded at least ten times. The DNA of the CDR3 is TGCGCCAGCAGCTCGGGACTAGCGGGAAGCTCCTACAATGAGCAGTTCTTC. This gives the protein CASSSGLAGSSYNEQFF. The V gene is TRBV5-1, the J gene TRBJ2-1; the match to TRBD2 covers 13 bases. The CDR3 runs to 17 residues. Trimming removed 3 bases from V and 0 bases from J; junction bases left unmatched: 3. Germline CDR1 is SGHRS and CDR2 is YFSETQ.

The rearrangement joins TRBV15 to TRBJ2-7; D is perhaps TRBD1 or TRBD2 (5 bases each). The CDR3 runs to 15 residues. V lost 1 base and J 2 bases, leaving 12 bases between the germline ends. Germline V lookup: CDR1 LNHNV, CDR2 YYDKDF (reference sequence). The CDR3 DNA sequence: TGTGCCACCAGCAGAGGGGACCTTAGGACCTACGAGCAGTACTTC. It codes for CATSRGDLRTYEQYF.

The chain couples TRBV29-1 to TRBJ1-1, with no clear D. Trimming removed 6 bases from V and 5 bases from J, with 19 bases in between. The CDR3 consists of 14 residues. CDR1 and CDR2 (germline): SQVTM, ANQGSEA. CDR3 in DNA: TGCAGCGTGGCCAGTAGAGGAGCGAGGACTGAAGCTTTCTTT. Translating gives CSVASRGARTEAFF. The whole variable domain, filled in from reference TRBV29-1 and TRBJ1-1, reads SAVISQKPSRDICQRGTSLTIQCQVDSQVTMMFWYRQQPGQSLTLIATANQGSEATYESGFVIDKFPISRPNLTFSTLTVSNMSPEDSSIYLCSVASRGARTEAFFGQGTRLTVV.

This clonotype has a handful of counts. The chain links TRBV25-1 to TRBJ2-7, with TRBD2 as a possible D gene (5 bases). V was trimmed by 1 base and J by 5 bases, leaving 18 bases between them. The length of the CDR3 is 16 residues. Germline values: CDR1 MGHDK, CDR2 SYGVNS. The CDR3 DNA reads TGTGCCAGCAGTGAATTAGGACCGGGAAGTCAGAACGAGCAGTACTTC. The encoded protein is CASSELGPGSQNEQYF.

This chain joins TRBV21-1 and TRBJ1-3; the table's D gene call, TRBD1, was not cross checked with the DNA. TRBV21-1 is annotated as a pseudogene. There are 17 residues in the CDR3. The CDR3 DNA reads as TGTGCCAGCAGCAAAGTCCTCGGGGGGAACTCTGGAAACACCATATATTTT. It yields the protein CASSKVLGGNSGNTIYF.

In its sample, this clonotype was seen many times. The gene calls are TRBV15 and TRBJ2-1; D is unclear. CDR3 length: 15 amino acids. V lost 3 bases and J 9 bases, leaving 18 bases between the germline ends. Germline CDR1 reads LNHNV; CDR2 reads YYDKDF (reference sequence). The CDR3, as DNA: TGTGCCACCAGCAGGACCACCACCGCCACTGGTGAGCAGTTCTTC. Residues: CATSRTTTATGEQFF.

This clonotype was seen only a few times. The chain carries TRBV28 and TRBJ1-2, with no clear D. The CDR3 spans 13 residues. Germline loops: CDR1 MDHEN, CDR2 SYDVKM. Trimming took 4 bases from V and 0 from J, leaving 6 bases between them. Written as DNA, the CDR3 is TGTGCCAGCAGTTACCAAGCTAACTATGGCTACACCTTC. This translates into CASSYQANYGYTF.

The chain is built from TRBV9 and TRBJ2-3; 7 positions match TRBD2. The V gene's germline CDR1 is SGDLS and CDR2 YYNGEE. Trimming took 4 bases from V and 5 from J; bases not matched to a gene: 16. The length of the CDR3 is 17 residues. The CDR3, as DNA: TGTGCCAGCAGCTCCTCCTTGGGCGGGAGAGAGGGAGATACGCAGTATTTT. Its translation: CASSSSLGGREGDTQYF.

The J gene is TRBJ2-7, the V gene TRBV20-1; 10 nucleotides align to TRBD2. V shed 1 base, J shed 1 base, and the junction held 4 bases outside the gene matches. CDR1 DFQATT and CDR2 SNEGSKA come from the germline V gene (reference sequence). CDR3 length: 15 residues. The chain's CDR3 is CSARASSGSSYEQYF. CDR3 in DNA: TGCAGTGCTAGAGCCTCTAGCGGGAGTTCCTACGAGCAGTACTTC.

The chain joins TRBV7-9 to TRBJ1-2; D remains ambiguous. V was cut by 1 base and J by 4 bases, with 7 bases left in between. This CDR3 contains 13 residues. Germline-derived CDR1 and CDR2 are SEHNR and FQNEAQ (reference sequence). The CDR3 reads CASSLETSYGYTF. CDR3 in DNA: TGTGCCAGCAGCTTAGAGACAAGCTATGGCTACACCTTC.